This TCR beta chain was captured by sequencing in a study of T cell responses to AZD1222 COVID-19 vaccine. The overall study: Second doses at about 4 or about 12 weeks were pooled. Findings of the study overall: Nearly half of spike-specific TCRs reportedly target variant regions that are unmutated in the B.1.351 and B.1.1.7 variants.

With regard to this clone: What it recognizes is unknown.

This CDR3 region has 14 residues. J was trimmed by 4 bases and V by 5 bases; bases with no gene match: 6. Germline-derived CDR1 and CDR2 are MNHEY and SMNVEV (reference sequence). Repertoires were generated with immunoSEQ multiplex PCR, while TCRdb's copy carries only in-frame clones and drops some. Seen here are about 120,000 clones, 80% to 90% observed once, and the top ten hold 2% to 2.5%. The specimen comprised peripheral blood, sampled on day 0 of AZD1222 vaccination. This chain uses TRBV27 with TRBJ2-7, with TRBD1 matching 9 bases. The receptor was isolated from an adult in good health. The CDR3 bases are TGTGCCAGCAGTCCGGGACAGGGTAGGTACGAGCAGTACTTC. As protein: CASSPGQGRYEQYF.